Listed below are T cell receptor beta chains from one sample, sequenced in a study of cytomegalovirus exposure and HLA in healthy donors. The table came from immunoSEQ multiplex PCR; TCRdb's copy has only in-frame clones and leaves some out. The sample lists under 300,000 clones; approximately 84% were seen once. Sequenced material: PBMCs. The receptors were gathered from a woman between 35 and 50 years old in good health and CMV-seropositive. The CDR3 runs from the conserved cysteine through the conserved F or W. Fields, in order: V gene, J gene, clone size, D gene, CDR3 DNA, CDR3 protein. D genes are given only for firm matches. A clone size is listed for some rows: how often the clone was seen (once, few, many), or a class if it is expanded.

V: TRBV25-1; J: TRBJ1-1; size: .; D: .; DNA: TGTGCCAGCAGTGGAAACAGGGTCTCTCTGAACACTGAAGCTTTCTTT; CDR3: CASSGNRVSLNTEAFF
V: TRBV7-8; J: TRBJ1-1; size: few; D: .; DNA: TGTGCCAGCAGCTTAGTGCAGGGTAGGCTTTCCACTGAAGCTTTCTTT; CDR3: CASSLVQGRLSTEAFF
V: TRBV5-1; J: TRBJ2-2; size: .; D: TRBD2; DNA: TGCGCCAGCAGCGGGGGAGGGGCCGGGGAGCTGTTTTTT; CDR3: CASSGGGAGELFF
V: TRBV9; J: TRBJ2-5; size: .; D: .; DNA: TGTGCCAGCAGCGTAGACTCGGGCAGGGGAGAGACCCAGTACTTC; CDR3: CASSVDSGRGETQYF
V: TRBV18; J: TRBJ1-1; size: once; D: .; DNA: TGTGCCAGCTCACCGACATTTATGAACACTGAAGCTTTCTTT; CDR3: CASSPTFMNTEAFF
V: TRBV18; J: TRBJ2-7; size: .; D: .; DNA: TGTGCCAGCTCTCCAGGACAGACTTACGAGCAGTACTTC; CDR3: CASSPGQTYEQYF
V: TRBV7-6; J: TRBJ2-6; size: .; D: .; DNA: TGTGCCAGCAGCCCGGGAGGGGCCAACGTCCTGACTTTC; CDR3: CASSPGGANVLTF
V: TRBV4-1; J: TRBJ2-2; size: .; D: TRBD2; DNA: TGCGCCAGCAGCCGCCCGGGACTAGAGACGAACACCGGGGAGCTGTTTTTT; CDR3: CASSRPGLETNTGELFF
V: TRBV7-6; J: TRBJ2-5; size: once; D: .; DNA: TGTGCCAGCAGCTTGGTGAGAGAGACCCAGTACTTC; CDR3: CASSLVRETQYF
V: TRBV28; J: TRBJ2-1; size: .; D: TRBD2; DNA: TGTGCCAGCAGTTCCCTTAGCGGGAGGGCCAGGGACAATGAGCAGTTCTTC; CDR3: CASSSLSGRARDNEQFF
V: TRBV7-9; J: TRBJ1-4; size: .; D: TRBD1; DNA: TGTGCCAGCAGCTTAAGGTTTTCACAGGGGATGACTAATGAAAAACTGTTTTTT; CDR3: CASSLRFSQGMTNEKLFF
V: TRBV28; J: TRBJ1-2; size: .; D: .; DNA: TGTGCCAGCACCCACGCCAGGGCGGTCTATGGCTACACCTTC; CDR3: CASTHARAVYGYTF
V: TRBV19; J: TRBJ2-2; size: .; D: .; DNA: TGTGCCAGTAGTATCGGCTGGGCGGGCACCGGGGAGCTGTTTTTT; CDR3: CASSIGWAGTGELFF
V: TRBV11-2; J: TRBJ2-7; size: .; D: TRBD1; DNA: TGTGCCAGCAGCTCCCCCGGGACAGGGGGCTTCTACGAGCAGTACTTC; CDR3: CASSSPGTGGFYEQYF
V: TRBV27; J: TRBJ2-5; size: .; D: .; DNA: TGTGCCAGCGGGAGCCCCTTTTGGGAACAGTACTTC; CDR3: CASGSPFWEQYF
V: TRBV7-9; J: TRBJ2-5; size: once; D: TRBD2; DNA: TGTGCCAGCAGCCCCCGACTAGCGGGAGGCGAGACCCAGTACTTC; CDR3: CASSPRLAGGETQYF
V: TRBV7-9; J: TRBJ1-1; size: few; D: TRBD1; DNA: TGTTCCAGCAGCCGACAGGGGAACACTGAAGCTTTCTTT; CDR3: CSSSRQGNTEAFF
V: TRBV9; J: TRBJ1-3; size: .; D: .; DNA: TGTGCCAGCAGCGTAGGGGGGGCTGGAAACACCATATATTTT; CDR3: CASSVGGAGNTIYF
V: TRBV5-1; J: TRBJ2-2; size: .; D: TRBD2; DNA: TGCGCCAGCAGGCCTAGCGGGAGTTTTGGGACCGGGGAGCTGTTTTTT; CDR3: CASRPSGSFGTGELFF
V: TRBV7-3; J: TRBJ2-5; size: .; D: .; DNA: TGTGCCAGCAGCATAAACCGGGACACCCAAGAGACCCAGTACTTC; CDR3: CASSINRDTQETQYF
V: TRBV6-6; J: TRBJ2-7; size: .; D: .; DNA: TGTGCCAGCAGTCTATACTACGAGCAGTACTTC; CDR3: CASSLYYEQYF
V: TRBV5-1; J: TRBJ1-4; size: .; D: TRBD1; DNA: TGCGCCAGCTCTCTCTGGGGACAGATAAATGAAAAACTGTTTTTT; CDR3: CASSLWGQINEKLFF
V: TRBV6-6; J: TRBJ1-2; size: few; D: .; DNA: TGTGCCAGCAGTCCCATGGAGTATGGCTACACCTTC; CDR3: CASSPMEYGYTF
V: TRBV5-6; J: TRBJ2-1; size: .; D: .; DNA: TGTGCCAGCAGCTTGGAACAGCTAGCGAGTGAGCAGTTCTTC; CDR3: CASSLEQLASEQFF
V: TRBV11-2; J: TRBJ2-7; size: .; D: .; DNA: TGTGCCAGCAGCAACCTAAAGGGGGGGCCTTATTACGAGCAGTACTTC; CDR3: CASSNLKGGPYYEQYF
V: TRBV5-1; J: TRBJ1-2; size: .; D: TRBD1; DNA: TGCGCCAGCAGCTTGGAAGGACAGGGTGCCTATGGCTACACCTTC; CDR3: CASSLEGQGAYGYTF
V: TRBV6-1; J: TRBJ1-4; size: few; D: TRBD1; DNA: TGTGCCAGCAGCGTATACCGGGACAGTGATGAAAAACTGTTTTTT; CDR3: CASSVYRDSDEKLFF
V: TRBV4-3; J: TRBJ2-3; size: .; D: .; DNA: TGCGCCAGCAGCCAAGATTCCCGCCAAACAAGCACAGATACGCAGTATTTT; CDR3: CASSQDSRQTSTDTQYF
V: TRBV5-1; J: TRBJ2-3; size: .; D: .; DNA: TGCGCCAGCAGCTTCGGGGATACGCAGTATTTT; CDR3: CASSFGDTQYF
V: TRBV28; J: TRBJ2-3; size: .; D: TRBD2; DNA: TGTGCCAGCAGTCCGGTAGCGGGAAGGGGGACAGATACGCAGTATTTT; CDR3: CASSPVAGRGTDTQYF
V: TRBV7-3; J: TRBJ2-2; size: .; D: TRBD1; DNA: TGTGCCAGCAGCTTAATGGGCCCGACAGGGGGAAGCACCGGGGAGCTGTTTTTT; CDR3: CASSLMGPTGGSTGELFF
V: TRBV11-3; J: TRBJ2-7; size: .; D: .; DNA: TGTGCCAGCAGCTTAAGAGTCGGCGGGGCCTCCTACGAGCAGTACTTC; CDR3: CASSLRVGGASYEQYF
V: TRBV7-2; J: TRBJ2-2; size: .; D: .; DNA: TGTGCCAGCAGCTTAATTTGGGAGAGGTACACCGGGGAGCTGTTTTTT; CDR3: CASSLIWERYTGELFF
V: TRBV30; J: TRBJ2-1; size: .; D: .; DNA: TGTGCCTGGATAGGGGGGAGGGCATCTAACAATGAGCAGTTCTTC; CDR3: CAWIGGRASNNEQFF
V: TRBV28; J: TRBJ2-7; size: .; D: .; DNA: TGTGCCAGCAGTTTTGGGACACCTTCCTACGAGCAGTACTTC; CDR3: CASSFGTPSYEQYF
V: TRBV27; J: TRBJ2-7; size: .; D: .; DNA: TGTGCCAGCAGTAGACAGGCGTCAGCCTACGAGCAGTACTTC; CDR3: CASSRQASAYEQYF
V: TRBV5-1; J: TRBJ2-2; size: .; D: .; DNA: TGCGCCAGCAGCTTGGCGGGACTTTCCTACGGGGAGCTGTTTTTT; CDR3: CASSLAGLSYGELFF
V: TRBV19; J: TRBJ1-5; size: .; D: TRBD1; DNA: TGTGCCAGTAGTATTAAGGGGGCCGGCAATCAGCCCCAGCATTTT; CDR3: CASSIKGAGNQPQHF
V: TRBV25-1; J: TRBJ2-7; size: .; D: TRBD2; DNA: TGTGCCAGCAGTGAGCCTAGCGGGAGTCGCTACGAGCAGTACTTC; CDR3: CASSEPSGSRYEQYF
V: TRBV28; J: TRBJ2-1; size: once; D: TRBD2; DNA: TGTGCCAGCAGTTCTTGGACTAGCGGAGGGTCCTACAATGAGCAGTTCTTC; CDR3: CASSSWTSGGSYNEQFF
V: TRBV7-9; J: TRBJ2-7; size: .; D: .; DNA: TGTGCCAGCATACAGGACAGCTCCTACGAGCAGTACTTC; CDR3: CASIQDSSYEQYF
V: TRBV7-9; J: TRBJ1-2; size: .; D: .; DNA: TGTGCCAGCAGCTTACAGTCTTTTGGCGGAACCTTC; CDR3: CASSLQSFGGTF
V: TRBV6-1; J: TRBJ1-5; size: .; D: .; DNA: TGTGCCAGCAGTTTGCAGGGGATTCATCAGCCCCAGCATTTT; CDR3: CASSLQGIHQPQHF
V: TRBV11-3; J: TRBJ2-4; size: once; D: .; DNA: TGTGCCAGCAGCTTGGGAGAAAACATTCAGTACTTC; CDR3: CASSLGENIQYF
V: TRBV2; J: TRBJ2-5; size: few; D: .; DNA: TGTGCCAGCAGTGAAGCGCTTCTGTGGGGGCCAGACGAGACCCAGTACTTC; CDR3: CASSEALLWGPDETQYF
V: TRBV30; J: TRBJ2-4; size: .; D: .; DNA: TGTGCCTGGAGTGTACCTGGCAGCGACATTCAGTACTTC; CDR3: CAWSVPGSDIQYF
V: TRBV6-1; J: TRBJ1-6; size: .; D: TRBD1; DNA: TGTGCCAGCAGTGAAGTAGGACAGGGAAGCTCCTATAATTCACCCCTCCACTTT; CDR3: CASSEVGQGSSYNSPLHF
V: TRBV28; J: TRBJ2-7; size: .; D: TRBD1; DNA: TGTGCCAGCAGTGACTCCGACAGGGGAAAGCCCTACGAGCAGTACTTC; CDR3: CASSDSDRGKPYEQYF